This T cell receptor (beta chain) was recovered during a study of monozygotic twins with inflammatory bowel disease. The CDR3 is made up of 13 amino acids. Germline lookup yields CDR1 MDHEN and CDR2 SYDVKM. TCRdb reprocessed the 5' RACE reads and keeps a single row for each CDR3 protein, giving no DNA. The sample is made up of about 450,000 distinct CDR3 sequences, and the top ten hold 2% to 3% of it. The source is a human donor with ulcerative colitis or Crohn's disease, or a healthy co-twin of an affected twin (not recorded which). The chain links TRBV28 to TRBJ2-7; the D call from TCRdb, TRBD2, cannot be confirmed without DNA. Sequenced: blood. CDR3 loop: CASSPVERDEQYF.